Described below is a single T cell receptor beta chain sequence and its context. The data were taken from a study of shared clonotypes between healthy human individuals. The assay was immunoSEQ multiplex PCR, and TCRdb's table has in-frame clones only and misses some. The sample lists almost 750,000 clones, roughly 72% occurring once. None of the donors, who were healthy HIV-negative adults, had recently had acute infections or vaccinations. This CDR3 is 11 amino acids long. V lost 5 bases, J lost 7 bases, and 12 bases lay in between. Germline V gene data show CDR1 as DFQATT and CDR2 as SNEGSKA (reference sequence).

Sequenced: memory CD4+ T cells sorted from blood. Subset meaning: CD45RA-negative fraction. V usage is TRBV20-1 and J usage is TRBJ2-7; D ambiguous. This TCR derives from a woman between 25 and 40 years old in good health. The CDR3: CSAGVVFEQYF. For the CDR3, the DNA is TGCAGTGCTGGGGTCGTGTTTGAGCAGTACTTC.